The 23 T cell receptor beta chains in this list originate from one sample, sequenced in a study of cytomegalovirus exposure and HLA in healthy donors. A multiplex PCR was run with 60 Vbeta primers and 13 Jbeta primers. The assay was immunoSEQ multiplex PCR, and TCRdb's table has in-frame clones only and misses some. The table shows approximately 140,000 clones, with roughly 63% occurring only once. The specimen was PBMCs. These receptor sequences come from a woman aged 60 to 75 in good health and CMV-seropositive.

The chain is built from TRBV28 and TRBJ1-3; D ambiguous. With 5 bases removed from V and 0 bases from J, the gap between germline ends came to 11 bases. The length of the CDR3 is 15 residues. Germline lookup yields CDR1 MDHEN and CDR2 SYDVKM. The CDR3 reads CASSDTLSSGNTIYF. Here the CDR3 DNA reads TGTGCCAGCAGTGACACCTTGAGCTCTGGAAACACCATATATTTT.

The V and J genes are TRBV28 and TRBJ2-5; TRBD2 aligns across 7 bases. The germline CDR1 and CDR2 sequences are MDHEN and SYDVKM. The CDR3 sequence is 14 residues long. With V trimmed by 4 bases and J by 5 bases, 7 bases remained unmatched. CDR3 coding DNA: TGTGCCAGCAGTTATGGGGGAGGGAGGGAGACCCAGTACTTC. Residues: CASSYGGGRETQYF.

Turning to this clone: Its ends do not fully match the called genes, so a read error is possible. This sequence joins TRBV4-3 and TRBJ2-1; TRBD2 matches at 11 bases. This CDR3 has 14 amino acids. The germline gives CDR1 LGHNA, CDR2 YSLEER. This CDR3 reads CASSQDGPSGRWIF. The CDR3 DNA follows: TGCGCCAGCAGCCAAGATGGTCCTAGCGGGAGGTGGATCTTC.

The V gene is TRBV28, the J gene TRBJ2-3; TRBD2 matches 7 bases. V trimming: 5 bases; J trimming: 8 bases; junction bases outside the gene matches: 10. The CDR3 loop spans 14 amino acids. The germline V gene encodes CDR1 MDHEN and CDR2 SYDVKM. The CDR3 is CASSPPTSTGTQYF. The DNA for the CDR3 is TGTGCCAGCAGTCCCCCGACTAGCACGGGTACGCAGTATTTT.

The V call is TRBV5-1, the J call TRBJ2-1; 10 bases fit TRBD2. The CDR3 length is 15 residues. Per the germline V gene, CDR1 is SGHRS and CDR2 is YFSETQ. Losses at the gene ends were 1 base for V and 8 bases for J; bases not matched to a gene: 6. The CDR3 here is CASSLIAGGGDEQFF. CDR3 DNA: TGCGCCAGCAGCTTGATAGCGGGAGGAGGGGATGAGCAGTTCTTC. The full variable domain, completed using reference TRBV5-1 and TRBJ2-1, is KAGVTQTPRYLIKTRGQQVTLSCSPISGHRSVSWYQQTPGQGLQFLFEYFSETQRNKGNFPGRFSGRQFSNSRSEMNVSTLELGDSALYLCASSLIAGGGDEQFFGPGTRLTVL.

This clone was observed a handful of times. The CDR3 DNA follows: TGTGCCAGCAGTTACGGGACTAGCGGTTACGAGCAGTACTTC. This translates into CASSYGTSGYEQYF. V is TRBV6-5 and J is TRBJ2-7; TRBD2 matches 11 bases. CDR1 is MNHEY, CDR2 SVGAGI, per germline. The CDR3 totals 14 residues. The junction had 1 base not matched to a gene; V was cut back by 2 bases and J by 4 bases.

The genes are TRBV19 and TRBJ1-1; no definite D call. Trimming stripped 5 bases from V and 3 bases from J, with 16 bases between. The germline V gene has CDR1 LNHDA and CDR2 SQIVND (reference sequence). The CDR3 is 15 residues long. CDR3 in DNA: TGTGCCAGTAGTGTCGGATCGGGTAGGTACACTGAAGCTTTCTTT. Translating it yields CASSVGSGRYTEAFF.

This chain connects TRBV7-7 to TRBJ1-4; possibly TRBD1 for D (6 bases). The CDR3 is 15 residues long. V was pared by 5 bases and J by 8 bases, with 18 bases between. Germline CDR1 is SSHAT and CDR2 is FNYEAQ (reference sequence). The CDR3 is CASSPGVPVGEKLFF. The CDR3 coding sequence is TGTGCCAGCAGCCCAGGGGTCCCAGTCGGGGAAAAACTGTTTTTT.

The CDR3 loop reads CASSPTGVYGYTF. In DNA, the CDR3 is TGCGCCAGCAGTCCGACAGGTGTATATGGCTACACCTTC. The rearrangement links TRBV4-3 to TRBJ1-2; D is possibly TRBD1 (6 bases). With 6 bases removed from V and 5 bases from J, the gap between germline ends came to 13 bases. The CDR3 is 13 residues long. The germline gives CDR1 LGHNA, CDR2 YSLEER.

The chain uses TRBV27 and TRBJ2-3, with D maybe TRBD2 (6 bases). Between the trimmed V and J ends, which lost 2 bases and 8 bases, there was a span of 11 bases. CDR1 and CDR2 (germline): MNHEY, SMNVEV (reference sequence). The CDR3 length is 13 residues. The CDR3, as DNA: TGTGCCAGCAGTTTACGTGGGGAGGCTACGCAGTATTTT. This translates into CASSLRGEATQYF.

A few counts support this clone. This chain connects TRBV5-4 to TRBJ1-5; D may be TRBD1 (6 bases). Between the trimmed V and J ends, which lost 0 bases and 0 bases, there was a span of 10 bases. Per germline, CDR1 SGHNT and CDR2 YYREEE (reference sequence). The CDR3 runs 16 residues. CDR3 coding DNA: TGTGCCAGCAGCTTGGGGGGGCCCGATAGCAATCAGCCCCAGCATTTT. Amino acid sequence: CASSLGGPDSNQPQHF.

The chain joins TRBV7-8 to TRBJ1-3; no definite D call. Germline V gene data show CDR1 as SGHVS and CDR2 as FQNEAQ. V shed 3 bases and J shed 0 bases, with 6 bases lying between them. This CDR3 has 14 amino acids. The CDR3 sequence is CASSFGVSGNTIYF. As DNA, the CDR3 is TGTGCCAGCAGCTTTGGAGTCTCTGGAAACACCATATATTTT.

This chain joins TRBV19 and TRBJ1-4; D remains ambiguous. In germline, CDR1 is LNHDA, CDR2 SQIVND (reference sequence). CDR3 length: 15 residues. The V end was cut by 5 bases, the J end by 5 bases, with 15 bases between. CDR3 loop: CASSPGNRINEKLFF. CDR3 DNA sequence: TGTGCCAGTAGTCCCGGGAACCGGATAAATGAAAAACTGTTTTTT.

The chain combines TRBV28 with TRBJ1-2; D ambiguous. The CDR3 covers 12 residues. Germline V CDR1 and CDR2: MDHEN, SYDVKM. Trimming cost V 5 bases and J 0 bases, with 4 bases left between them. The CDR3 here is CASSKPNYGYTF. CDR3 in DNA: TGTGCCAGCAGTAAGCCTAACTATGGCTACACCTTC.

The J gene is TRBJ2-5, the V gene TRBV7-6; the match to TRBD1 covers 8 bases. V lost 6 bases and J lost 4; bases outside the gene matches: 13. This CDR3 spans 16 amino acids. Germline CDR1 is SGHVS and CDR2 is FNYEAQ. CDR3 coding DNA: TGTGCCAGCAGTCGCGGACAGGGAGAAGTCCGAGAGACCCAGTACTTC. Residues: CASSRGQGEVRETQYF. The whole variable domain, filled in from reference TRBV7-6 and TRBJ2-5, reads GAGVSQSPRYKVTKRGQDVALRCDPISGHVSLYWYRQALGQGPEFLTYFNYEAQQDKSGLPNDRFSAERPEGSISTLTIQRTEQRDSAMYRCASSRGQGEVRETQYFGPGTRLLVL.

This clone was seen once. The sample carries other DNA sequences with the same CDR3. This sequence joins TRBV5-1 and TRBJ2-5; a weak D match, TRBD1 (6 bases). This CDR3 is 14 amino acids long. Trimming shortened V by 1 base and J by 1 base, and 8 bases separated the two germline ends. The germline gives CDR1 SGHRS, CDR2 YFSETQ. DNA of the CDR3: TGCGCCAGCAGCTTGTCAGGGGCCCAAGAGACCCAGTACTTC. Its protein product is CASSLSGAQETQYF.

The chain carries TRBV7-2 and TRBJ2-2; TRBD1 matches 7 bases. The V segment lost 5 bases and the J segment 2 bases; nucleotides outside the gene matches: 5. This CDR3 region has 15 residues. From germline, CDR1 is SGHTA and CDR2 FQGNSA. CDR3 residues: CASSVTGANTGELFF. The CDR3 DNA reads as TGTGCCAGCAGCGTAACAGGGGCCAACACCGGGGAGCTGTTTTTT.

V is TRBV18 and J is TRBJ1-3; D remains ambiguous. V was trimmed by 3 bases and J by 0 bases, leaving 9 bases between them. This CDR3 is 15 amino acids long. Germline CDR1 reads KGHSH; CDR2 reads LQKENI. The CDR3 DNA is TGTGCCAGCTCACCCGACGGGAGCTCTGGAAACACCATATATTTT. It specifies CASSPDGSSGNTIYF. Variable domain in full (rest from reference TRBV18 and TRBJ1-3): NAGVMQNPRHLVRRRGQEARLRCSPMKGHSHVYWYRQLPEEGLKFMVYLQKENIIDESGMPKERFSAEFPKEGPSILRIQQVVRGDSAAYFCASSPDGSSGNTIYFGEGSWLTVV.

The J gene is TRBJ2-3, the V gene TRBV30; a possible D gene is TRBD1 (5 bases). Trimming took 3 bases from V and 4 from J, leaving 8 bases between them. Germline CDR1 and CDR2: GTSNPN and SVGIG (reference sequence). The CDR3 is 12 residues long. CDR3 bases: TGTGCCTGGAGCCCAGGGTCAGATACGCAGTATTTT. It codes for CAWSPGSDTQYF.

This chain links TRBV7-8 with TRBJ2-1; D might be TRBD2 (7 bases). Germline V lookup: CDR1 SGHVS, CDR2 FQNEAQ. The CDR3 length is 15 residues. With 5 bases removed from V and 5 bases from J, the gap between germline ends came to 16 bases. CDR3 bases: TGTGCCAGCAGCGAGAGCGGGACAACCAACAATGAGCAGTTCTTC. It yields the protein CASSESGTTNNEQFF.

This chain joins TRBV9 and TRBJ2-6; D perhaps matches TRBD1 (6 bases). The CDR3 spans 17 residues. Germline V gives CDR1 SGDLS, CDR2 YYNGEE. With 4 bases removed from V and 1 base from J, the gap between germline ends came to 15 bases. CDR3 sequence reads: CASSQTGPSSGANVLTF. In nucleotides, the CDR3 is TGTGCCAGCAGCCAGACAGGCCCTTCATCTGGGGCCAACGTCCTGACTTTC.

In its sample, this clone was seen once. The chain links TRBV11-3 to TRBJ2-7, with 9 bases matching TRBD1. The CDR3 runs 18 residues. The trim removed 3 bases at V and 0 bases at J, leaving 12 bases unmatched. The germline CDR1 and CDR2 sequences are SGHNT and YENEEA. The CDR3 sequence: CASSFVDPGDRDSYEQYF. CDR3 nucleotides: TGTGCCAGCAGCTTTGTCGACCCAGGGGACAGGGACTCCTACGAGCAGTACTTC.

The chain is built from TRBV18 and TRBJ2-2; D ambiguous. The V end was cut by 2 bases, the J end by 4 bases, with 5 bases between. The CDR3 spans 13 residues. Germline V gives CDR1 KGHSH, CDR2 LQKENI. CDR3 sequence: CASSPYSTGELFF. For the CDR3, the DNA is TGTGCCAGCTCACCATATTCCACCGGGGAGCTGTTTTTT. The full variable domain, its missing parts supplied by reference TRBV18 and TRBJ2-2, is NAGVMQNPRHLVRRRGQEARLRCSPMKGHSHVYWYRQLPEEGLKFMVYLQKENIIDESGMPKERFSAEFPKEGPSILRIQQVVRGDSAAYFCASSPYSTGELFFGEGSRLTVL.